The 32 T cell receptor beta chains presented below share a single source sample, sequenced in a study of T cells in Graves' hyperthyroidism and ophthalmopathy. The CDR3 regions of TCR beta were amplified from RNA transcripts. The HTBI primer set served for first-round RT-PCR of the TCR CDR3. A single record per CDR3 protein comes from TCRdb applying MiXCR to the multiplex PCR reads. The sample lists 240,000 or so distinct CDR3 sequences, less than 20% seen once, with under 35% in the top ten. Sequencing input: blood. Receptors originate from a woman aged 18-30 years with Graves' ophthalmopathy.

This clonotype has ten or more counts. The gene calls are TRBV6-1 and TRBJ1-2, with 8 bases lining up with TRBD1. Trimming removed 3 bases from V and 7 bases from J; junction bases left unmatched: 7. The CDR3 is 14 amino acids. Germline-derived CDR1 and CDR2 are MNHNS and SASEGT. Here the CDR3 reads CASSETGDSFGYTF. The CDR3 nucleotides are TGTGCCAGCAGTGAGACAGGGGATTCATTTGGCTACACCTTC.

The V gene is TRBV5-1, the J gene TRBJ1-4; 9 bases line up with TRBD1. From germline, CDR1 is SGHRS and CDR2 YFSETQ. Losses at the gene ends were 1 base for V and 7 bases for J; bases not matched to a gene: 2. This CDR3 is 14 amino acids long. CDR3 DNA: TGCGCCAGCAGCTTGACAGGGGGCGGTGAAAAACTGTTTTTT. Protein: CASSLTGGGEKLFF. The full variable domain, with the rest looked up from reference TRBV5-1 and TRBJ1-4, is KAGVTQTPRYLIKTRGQQVTLSCSPISGHRSVSWYQQTPGQGLQFLFEYFSETQRNKGNFPGRFSGRQFSNSRSEMNVSTLELGDSALYLCASSLTGGGEKLFFGSGTQLSVL.

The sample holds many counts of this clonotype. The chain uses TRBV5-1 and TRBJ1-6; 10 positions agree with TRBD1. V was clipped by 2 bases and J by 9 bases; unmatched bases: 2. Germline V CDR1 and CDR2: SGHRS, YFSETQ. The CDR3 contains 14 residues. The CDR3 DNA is TGCGCCAGCAGCTTCGACAGGGGGCTTTCACCCCTCCACTTT. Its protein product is CASSFDRGLSPLHF. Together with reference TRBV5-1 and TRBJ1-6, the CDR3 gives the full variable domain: KAGVTQTPRYLIKTRGQQVTLSCSPISGHRSVSWYQQTPGQGLQFLFEYFSETQRNKGNFPGRFSGRQFSNSRSEMNVSTLELGDSALYLCASSFDRGLSPLHFGNGTRLTVT.

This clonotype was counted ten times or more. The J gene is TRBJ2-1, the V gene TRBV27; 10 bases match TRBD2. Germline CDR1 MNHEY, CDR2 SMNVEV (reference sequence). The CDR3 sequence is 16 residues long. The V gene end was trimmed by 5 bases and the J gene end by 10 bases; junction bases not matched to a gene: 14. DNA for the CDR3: TGTGCCAGCAGTCCCCTGGGAGCGGGGGGGACAGAAGAGCAGTTCTTC. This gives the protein CASSPLGAGGTEEQFF.

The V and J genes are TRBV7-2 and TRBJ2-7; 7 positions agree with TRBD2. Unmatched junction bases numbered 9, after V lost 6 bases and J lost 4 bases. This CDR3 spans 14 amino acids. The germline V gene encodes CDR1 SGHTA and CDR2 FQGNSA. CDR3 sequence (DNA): TGTGCCAGCAGTCGAGGGGCTAGCGGTTACGAGCAGTACTTC. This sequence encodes CASSRGASGYEQYF.

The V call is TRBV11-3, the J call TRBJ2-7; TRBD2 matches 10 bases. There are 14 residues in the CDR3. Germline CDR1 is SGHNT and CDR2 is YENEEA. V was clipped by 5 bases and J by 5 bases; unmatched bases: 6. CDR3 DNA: TGTGCCAGCAGCGGTAGAAGCGGGGGGGACGAGCAGTACTTC. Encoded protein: CASSGRSGGDEQYF.

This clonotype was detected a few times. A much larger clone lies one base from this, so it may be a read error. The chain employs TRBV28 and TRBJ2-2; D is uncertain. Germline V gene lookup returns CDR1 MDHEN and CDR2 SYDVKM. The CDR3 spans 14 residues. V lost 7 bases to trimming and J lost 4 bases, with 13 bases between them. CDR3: CASKLGRATGELFF. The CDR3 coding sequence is TGTGCCAGCAAACTGGGAAGGGCCACCGGGGAGCTGTTTTTT.

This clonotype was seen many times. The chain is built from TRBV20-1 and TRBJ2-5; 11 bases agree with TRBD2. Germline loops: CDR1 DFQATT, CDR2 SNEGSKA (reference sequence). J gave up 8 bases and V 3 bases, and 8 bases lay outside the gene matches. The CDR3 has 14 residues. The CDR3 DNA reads TGCAGTGCTAGTCTCACTAGCGGGGGAACTACCCAGTACTTC. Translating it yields CSASLTSGGTTQYF.

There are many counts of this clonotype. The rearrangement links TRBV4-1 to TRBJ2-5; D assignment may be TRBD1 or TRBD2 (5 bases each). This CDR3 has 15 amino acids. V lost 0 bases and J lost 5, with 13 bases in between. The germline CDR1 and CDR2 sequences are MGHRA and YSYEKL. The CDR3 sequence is CASSQEGRDLETQYF. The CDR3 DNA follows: TGCGCCAGCAGCCAAGAAGGCAGGGACCTGGAGACCCAGTACTTC.

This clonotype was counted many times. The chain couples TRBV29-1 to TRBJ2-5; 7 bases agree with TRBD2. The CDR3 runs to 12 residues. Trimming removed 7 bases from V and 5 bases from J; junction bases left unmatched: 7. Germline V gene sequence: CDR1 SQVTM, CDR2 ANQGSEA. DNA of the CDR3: TGCAGCGGCCTGCGCGGGAGCGAGACCCAGTACTTC. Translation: CSGLRGSETQYF. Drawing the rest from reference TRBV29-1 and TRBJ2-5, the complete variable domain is SAVISQKPSRDICQRGTSLTIQCQVDSQVTMMFWYRQQPGQSLTLIATANQGSEATYESGFVIDKFPISRPNLTFSTLTVSNMSPEDSSIYLCSGLRGSETQYFGPGTRLLVL.

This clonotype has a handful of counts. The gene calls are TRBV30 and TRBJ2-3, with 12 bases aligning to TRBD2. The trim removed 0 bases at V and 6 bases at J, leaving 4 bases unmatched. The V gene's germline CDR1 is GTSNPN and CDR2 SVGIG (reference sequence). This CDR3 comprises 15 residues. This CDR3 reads CAWSVLAGGSDTQYF. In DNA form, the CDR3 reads TGTGCCTGGAGTGTACTAGCGGGAGGATCTGATACGCAGTATTTT. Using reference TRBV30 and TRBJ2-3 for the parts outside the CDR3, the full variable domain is SQTIHQWPATLVQPVGSPLSLECTVEGTSNPNLYWYRQAAGRGLQLLFYSVGIGQISSEVPQNLSASRPQDRQFILSSKKLLLSDSGFYLCAWSVLAGGSDTQYFGPGTRLTVL.

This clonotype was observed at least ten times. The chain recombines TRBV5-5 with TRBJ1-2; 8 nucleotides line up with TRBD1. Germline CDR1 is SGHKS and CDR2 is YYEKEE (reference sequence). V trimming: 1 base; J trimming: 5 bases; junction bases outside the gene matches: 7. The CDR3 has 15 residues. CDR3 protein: CASSLPGQGGYGYTF. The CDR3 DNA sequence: TGTGCCAGCAGCTTGCCTGGACAGGGAGGGTATGGCTACACCTTC. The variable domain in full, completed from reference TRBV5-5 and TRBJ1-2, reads DAGVTQSPTHLIKTRGQQVTLRCSPISGHKSVSWYQQVLGQGPQFIFQYYEKEERGRGNFPDRFSARQFPNYSSELNVNALLLGDSALYLCASSLPGQGGYGYTFGSGTRLTVV.

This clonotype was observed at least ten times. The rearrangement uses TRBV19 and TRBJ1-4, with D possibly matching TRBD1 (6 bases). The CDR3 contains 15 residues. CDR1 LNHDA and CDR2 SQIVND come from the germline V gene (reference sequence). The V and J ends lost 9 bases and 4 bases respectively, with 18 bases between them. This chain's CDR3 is CASTERGAGNEKLFF. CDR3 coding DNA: TGTGCCAGCACAGAAAGGGGGGCTGGTAATGAAAAACTGTTTTTT.

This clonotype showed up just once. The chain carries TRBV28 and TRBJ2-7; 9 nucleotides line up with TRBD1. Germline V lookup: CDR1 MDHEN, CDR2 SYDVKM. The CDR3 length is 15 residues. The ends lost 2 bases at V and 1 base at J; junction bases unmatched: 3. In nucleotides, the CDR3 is TGTGCCAGCAGTTTAGGGGGACAGGGTTCCTACGAGCAGTACTTC. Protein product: CASSLGGQGSYEQYF.

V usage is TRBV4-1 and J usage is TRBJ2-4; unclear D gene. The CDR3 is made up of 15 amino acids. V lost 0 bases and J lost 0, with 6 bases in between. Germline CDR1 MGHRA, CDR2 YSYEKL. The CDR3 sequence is CASSQDGIAKNIQYF. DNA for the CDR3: TGCGCCAGCAGCCAAGACGGTATAGCCAAAAACATTCAGTACTTC.

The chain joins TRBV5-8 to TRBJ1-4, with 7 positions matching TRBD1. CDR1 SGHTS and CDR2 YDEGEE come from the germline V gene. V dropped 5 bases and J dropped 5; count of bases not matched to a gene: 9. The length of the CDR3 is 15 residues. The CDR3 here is CASSYEQGWNEKLFF. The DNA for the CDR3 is TGTGCCAGCAGTTATGAACAGGGGTGGAATGAAAAACTGTTTTTT.

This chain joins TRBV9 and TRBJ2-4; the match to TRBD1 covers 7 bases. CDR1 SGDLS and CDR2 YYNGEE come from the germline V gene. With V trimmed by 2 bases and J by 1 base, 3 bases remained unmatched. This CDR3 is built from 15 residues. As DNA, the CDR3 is TGTGCCAGCAGCGTCTCGGGACAGGCCAAAAACATTCAGTACTTC. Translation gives CASSVSGQAKNIQYF.

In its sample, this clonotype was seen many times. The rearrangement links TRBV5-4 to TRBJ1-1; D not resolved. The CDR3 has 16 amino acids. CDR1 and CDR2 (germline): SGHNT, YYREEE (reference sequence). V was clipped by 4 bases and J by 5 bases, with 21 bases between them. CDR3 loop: CASSVGSGSLGTEAFF. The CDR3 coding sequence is TGTGCCAGCAGCGTGGGTTCCGGGTCCCTGGGGACTGAAGCTTTCTTT.

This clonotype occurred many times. The CDR3 DNA is TGTGCCAGCAGTTACCAGGGACAAGGTGAAGCTTTCTTT. It encodes CASSYQGQGEAFF. The V gene is TRBV6-6, the J gene TRBJ1-1, with D tentatively TRBD1 (6 bases). Germline CDR1 and CDR2: MNHNY and SVGAGI (reference sequence). Trimming removed 2 bases from V and 7 bases from J, with 11 bases in between. There are 13 residues in the CDR3.

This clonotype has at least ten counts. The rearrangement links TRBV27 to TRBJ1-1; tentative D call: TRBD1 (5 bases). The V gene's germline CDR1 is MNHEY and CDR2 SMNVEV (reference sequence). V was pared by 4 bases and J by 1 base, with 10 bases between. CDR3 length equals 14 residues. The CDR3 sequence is CASSYRQSNTEAFF. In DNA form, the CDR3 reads TGTGCCAGCAGTTACCGACAGTCGAACACTGAAGCTTTCTTT.

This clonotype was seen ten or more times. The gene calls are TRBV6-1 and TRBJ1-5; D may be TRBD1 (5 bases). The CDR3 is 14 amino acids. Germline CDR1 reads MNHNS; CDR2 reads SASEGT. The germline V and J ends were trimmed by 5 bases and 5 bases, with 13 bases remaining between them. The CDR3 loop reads CASSWRDGHQPQHF. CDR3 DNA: TGTGCCAGCAGTTGGCGGGACGGGCATCAGCCCCAGCATTTT.

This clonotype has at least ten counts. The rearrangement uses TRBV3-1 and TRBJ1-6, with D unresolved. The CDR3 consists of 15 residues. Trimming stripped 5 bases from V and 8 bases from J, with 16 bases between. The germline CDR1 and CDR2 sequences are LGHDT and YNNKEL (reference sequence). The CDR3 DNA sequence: TGTGCCAGCAGCAACACCGACGGAATTTATTCACCCCTCCACTTT. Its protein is CASSNTDGIYSPLHF. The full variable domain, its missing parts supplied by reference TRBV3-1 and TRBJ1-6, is DTAVSQTPKYLVTQMGNDKSIKCEQNLGHDTMYWYKQDSKKFLKIMFSYNNKELIINETVPNRFSPKSPDKAHLNLHINSLELGDSAVYFCASSNTDGIYSPLHFGNGTRLTVT.

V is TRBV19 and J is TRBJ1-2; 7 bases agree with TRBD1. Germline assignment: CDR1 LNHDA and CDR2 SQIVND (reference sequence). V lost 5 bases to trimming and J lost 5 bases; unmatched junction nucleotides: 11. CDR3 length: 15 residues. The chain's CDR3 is CASSPPPPGQYGYTF. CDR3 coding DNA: TGTGCCAGTAGTCCCCCCCCACCGGGACAGTATGGCTACACCTTC.

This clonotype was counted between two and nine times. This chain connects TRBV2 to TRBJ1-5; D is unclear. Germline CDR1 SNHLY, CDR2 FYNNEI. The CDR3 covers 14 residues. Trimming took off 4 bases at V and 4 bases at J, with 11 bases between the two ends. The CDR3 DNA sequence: TGTGCCAGCAGTGCTGTAAGGCGTAATCAGCCCCAGCATTTT. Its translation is CASSAVRRNQPQHF.

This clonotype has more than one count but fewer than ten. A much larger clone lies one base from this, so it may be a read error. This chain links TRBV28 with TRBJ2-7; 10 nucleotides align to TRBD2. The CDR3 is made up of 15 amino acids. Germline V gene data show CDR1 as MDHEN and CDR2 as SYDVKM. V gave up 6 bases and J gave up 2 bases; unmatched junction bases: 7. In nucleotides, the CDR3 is TGTGCCAGCAGCCCCTCTAGCGGGAGCCCCTACGAGCAGTACTTC. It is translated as CASSPSSGSPYEQYF.

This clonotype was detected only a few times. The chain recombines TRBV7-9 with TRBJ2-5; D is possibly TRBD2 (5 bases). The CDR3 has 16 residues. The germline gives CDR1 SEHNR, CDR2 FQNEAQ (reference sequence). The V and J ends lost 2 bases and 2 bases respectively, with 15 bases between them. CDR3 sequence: CASSLSPRAIQETQYF. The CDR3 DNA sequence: TGTGCCAGCAGCTTATCCCCGCGGGCCATACAAGAGACCCAGTACTTC.

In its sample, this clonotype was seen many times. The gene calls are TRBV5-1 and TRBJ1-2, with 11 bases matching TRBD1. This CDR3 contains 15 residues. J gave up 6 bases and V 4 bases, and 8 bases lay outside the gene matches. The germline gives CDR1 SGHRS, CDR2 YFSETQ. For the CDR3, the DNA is TGCGCCAGCAGCGTCAAGGACAGGGGGCTCGATGGCTACACCTTC. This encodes CASSVKDRGLDGYTF.

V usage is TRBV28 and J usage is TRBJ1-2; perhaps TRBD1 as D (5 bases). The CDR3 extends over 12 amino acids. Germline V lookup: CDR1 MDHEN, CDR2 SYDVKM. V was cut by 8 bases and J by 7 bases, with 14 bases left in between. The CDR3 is CASGVGTLGYTF. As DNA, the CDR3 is TGTGCCAGCGGGGTAGGGACCCTTGGCTACACCTTC.

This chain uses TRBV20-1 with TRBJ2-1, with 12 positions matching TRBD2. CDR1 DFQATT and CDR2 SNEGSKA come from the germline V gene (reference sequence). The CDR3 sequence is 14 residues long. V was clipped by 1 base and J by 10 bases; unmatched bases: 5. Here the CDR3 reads CSARVLAGGREQFF. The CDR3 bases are TGCAGTGCTAGAGTCCTAGCGGGGGGGCGGGAGCAGTTCTTC.

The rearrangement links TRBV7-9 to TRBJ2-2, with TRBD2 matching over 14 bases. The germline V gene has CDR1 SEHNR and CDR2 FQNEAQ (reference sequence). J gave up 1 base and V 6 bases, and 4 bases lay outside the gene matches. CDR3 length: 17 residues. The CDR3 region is CASSRTSGRLNTGELFF. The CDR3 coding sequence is TGTGCCAGCAGTCGGACTAGCGGGAGGTTGAACACCGGGGAGCTGTTTTTT.

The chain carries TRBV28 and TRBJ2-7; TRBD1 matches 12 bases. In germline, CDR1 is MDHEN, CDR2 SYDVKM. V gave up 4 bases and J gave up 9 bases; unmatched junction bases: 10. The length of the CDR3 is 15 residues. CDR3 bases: TGTGCCAGCAGTTCTCTCGGGACAGGGGGCGCCGGGCAGTACTTC. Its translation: CASSSLGTGGAGQYF.

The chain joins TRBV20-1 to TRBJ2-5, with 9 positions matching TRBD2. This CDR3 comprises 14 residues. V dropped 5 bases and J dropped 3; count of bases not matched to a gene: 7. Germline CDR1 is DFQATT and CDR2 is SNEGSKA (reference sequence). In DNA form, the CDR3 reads TGCAGTGCTCCCGGGACTAGCTGGGAAGAGACCCAGTACTTC. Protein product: CSAPGTSWEETQYF.